This passage covers 20 T cell receptor beta chains from one sample sequenced in a study of blood T cell repertoires in COVID-19. Profiling relied on immunoSEQ multiplex PCR, and the TCRdb table lists in-frame clones only, not all of them. The sample shows around 250,000 clones, 80% to 90% of them seen only once. The specimen was peripheral blood. These receptors were taken from a man between 60 and 75 years old with acute or convalescent COVID-19.

The chain couples TRBV19 to TRBJ1-2; 7 bases are shared with TRBD1. Per germline, CDR1 LNHDA and CDR2 SQIVND (reference sequence). V trimming: 6 bases; J trimming: 3 bases; junction bases outside the gene matches: 10. CDR3 length: 15 amino acids. DNA of the CDR3: TGTGCCAGTAGCCCACCGGGACAGTCATACTATGGCTACACCTTC. Translated: CASSPPGQSYYGYTF.

The chain uses TRBV10-3 and TRBJ1-6, with a possible D match to TRBD1 (6 bases). CDR3 size: 15 residues. In germline, CDR1 is ENHRY, CDR2 SYGVKD. Trimming removed 3 bases at V and 10 bases at J, with 16 bases between. CDR3 amino acids: CAISDQQGSGSPLHF. CDR3 coding DNA: TGTGCCATCAGTGACCAACAGGGCTCAGGGTCACCCCTCCACTTT.

V usage is TRBV18 and J usage is TRBJ2-5; a weak D match, TRBD1 (6 bases). The CDR3 contains 13 residues. V gave up 6 bases and J gave up 5 bases, with 13 bases separating them. CDR1 is KGHSH and CDR2 is LQKENI in the germline V gene. The CDR3 here is CASSSAGAETQYF. The CDR3 DNA reads as TGTGCCAGCTCGTCCGCAGGGGCGGAGACCCAGTACTTC.

The rearrangement joins TRBV14 to TRBJ2-5; 8 nucleotides match TRBD2. J gave up 0 bases and V 0 bases, and 9 bases lay outside the gene matches. Germline lookup yields CDR1 SGHDN and CDR2 FVKESK. The length of the CDR3 is 18 residues. CDR3 DNA sequence: TGTGCCAGCAGCCAAGACCCCCGGATAGCGGGATACCAAGAGACCCAGTACTTC. Amino acid sequence: CASSQDPRIAGYQETQYF.

The gene calls are TRBV19 and TRBJ2-4, with D hard to call. V dropped 3 bases and J dropped 6 bases, with 9 bases sitting between them. In germline, CDR1 is LNHDA, CDR2 SQIVND (reference sequence). CDR3 length: 13 amino acids. CDR3 sequence (DNA): TGTGCCAGTAGTATGGATAGCTTAAACATTCAGTACTTC. Amino acid sequence: CASSMDSLNIQYF.

This clone was seen once. This chain connects TRBV28 to TRBJ2-1, with 10 nucleotides matching TRBD1. The CDR3 has 16 amino acids. V trimming: 5 bases; J trimming: 1 base; junction bases outside the gene matches: 5. CDR1 is MDHEN, CDR2 SYDVKM, per germline. The CDR3 nucleotides are TGTGCCAGCAGTAAGACAGGGGGCATTTCCTACAATGAGCAGTTCTTC. Translated: CASSKTGGISYNEQFF.

J is TRBJ1-4 and V is TRBV6-2 or TRBV6-3; TRBD1 agrees at 7 bases. The CDR3 totals 14 residues. Germline V lookup: CDR1 MNHEY, CDR2 SVGEGT. J gave up 9 bases and V 2 bases, and 6 bases lay outside the gene matches. CDR3 coding DNA: TGTGCCAGCAGTTACGACAGGGCAAGGAAAAAACTGTTTTTT. Protein: CASSYDRARKKLFF.

This clone has a handful of counts. J is TRBJ1-1 and V is TRBV5-4; 7 positions match TRBD1. V was clipped by 4 bases and J by 0 bases; unmatched bases: 3. Germline V gene data show CDR1 as SGHNT and CDR2 as YYREEE (reference sequence). CDR3 length: 14 residues. The CDR3 DNA follows: TGTGCCAGCAGCCGCGGACAGGTGAACACTGAAGCTTTCTTT. Protein product: CASSRGQVNTEAFF.

The J gene is TRBJ2-3, the V gene TRBV3-1 (or the pseudogene TRBV3-2), with D tentatively TRBD2 (5 bases). Trimming removed 4 bases at V and 8 bases at J, with 7 bases between. Germline V gene sequence: CDR1 LGHDT, CDR2 YNNKEL (reference sequence). The CDR3 consists of 11 residues. The chain's CDR3 is CASSPGITQYF. In nucleotides, the CDR3 is TGTGCCAGCAGCCCGGGGATTACGCAGTATTTT.

The chain couples TRBV9 to TRBJ2-6; D is ambiguous. This CDR3 is built from 17 residues. Between the trimmed V and J ends, which lost 0 bases and 0 bases, there was a span of 10 bases. Germline CDR1 SGDLS, CDR2 YYNGEE. This CDR3 reads CASSVVQAPSGANVLTF. The CDR3 nucleotides read TGTGCCAGCAGCGTAGTGCAGGCTCCCTCTGGGGCCAACGTCCTGACTTTC.

This chain links TRBV7-8 with TRBJ1-2; D is unclear. The germline V gene has CDR1 SGHVS and CDR2 FQNEAQ. Trimming stripped 0 bases from V and 2 bases from J, with 13 bases between. The CDR3 is 16 residues long. The CDR3 sequence: CASSLAFEVLNYGYTF. In DNA form, the CDR3 reads TGTGCCAGCAGCTTAGCGTTCGAGGTCTTAAACTATGGCTACACCTTC. The whole variable domain, filled in from reference TRBV7-8 and TRBJ1-2, reads GAGVSQSPRYKVAKRGQDVALRCDPISGHVSLFWYQQALGQGPEFLTYFQNEAQLDKSGLPSDRFFAERPEGSVSTLKIQRTQQEDSAVYLCASSLAFEVLNYGYTFGSGTRLTVV.

The CDR3 loop reads CASSQAGVNNEQFF. CDR3 nucleotides: TGTGCCAGCAGCCAAGCGGGAGTGAACAATGAGCAGTTCTTC. V gene TRBV7-3 combines with J gene TRBJ2-1; 8 bases agree with TRBD2. Germline trimming cut 5 bases from V and 5 bases from J; bases unmatched to any gene: 5. Germline CDR1 reads SGHTA; CDR2 reads FQGTGA. There are 14 residues in the CDR3.

V and J are TRBV28 and TRBJ2-2; 7 bases map to TRBD1. The CDR3 covers 15 residues. V shed 6 bases and J 7 bases; nucleotides not matched to a gene: 11. Germline CDR1 reads MDHEN; CDR2 reads SYDVKM. CDR3 sequence: CASRSEGQLSGELFF. In DNA, the CDR3 is TGTGCCAGCAGATCCGAGGGACAGCTCAGCGGGGAGCTGTTTTTT.

The V gene is TRBV6-2 or TRBV6-3, the J gene TRBJ1-1; no clear D gene. Looked up from germline, CDR1 is MNHEY and CDR2 is SVGEGT. The CDR3 length is 12 residues. Trimming cost V 5 bases and J 7 bases, with 11 bases left between them. CDR3 amino acids: CASSGSGDEAFF. The CDR3 bases are TGTGCCAGCAGTGGGTCGGGAGATGAAGCTTTCTTT.

J is TRBJ1-2 and V is TRBV30, with D perhaps TRBD1 (5 bases). In germline, CDR1 is GTSNPN, CDR2 SVGIG (reference sequence). The CDR3 covers 12 residues. Between the trimmed V and J ends, which lost 1 base and 6 bases, there was a span of 9 bases. The DNA of the CDR3 is TGTGCCTGGAGTGGGACATCTCATGGCTACACCTTC. This codes for CAWSGTSHGYTF.

The chain is built from TRBV12-5 and TRBJ2-5; D is unresolved. The V end lost 0 bases, the J end lost 4 bases, and 6 bases lay between the germline ends. Germline CDR1 and CDR2: LGHNT and FRNRAP. This CDR3 is built from 13 residues. The CDR3 DNA is TGTGCTAGTGGTTTGGTACCCGGAGAGACCCAGTACTTC. Translated, it gives CASGLVPGETQYF.

V is TRBV14 and J is TRBJ1-3; weak D call: TRBD1 (6 bases). With 1 base removed from V and 0 bases from J, the gap between germline ends came to 7 bases. CDR1 is SGHDN and CDR2 is FVKESK in the germline V gene. This CDR3 comprises 15 residues. In DNA, the CDR3 is TGTGCCAGCAGCCAAGGGACAGCCTCTGGAAACACCATATATTTT. Its translation: CASSQGTASGNTIYF.

V is TRBV10-3 and J is TRBJ1-6; 9 bases align to TRBD1. Per germline, CDR1 ENHRY and CDR2 SYGVKD. V gave up 2 bases and J gave up 7 bases; unmatched junction bases: 3. This CDR3 region has 15 residues. CDR3 nucleotides: TGTGCCATCAGTGAGGGACAGGGGACGAATTCACCCCTCCACTTT. Protein sequence: CAISEGQGTNSPLHF.

This chain connects TRBV5-5 to TRBJ2-7, with TRBD2 as a possible D gene (5 bases). The germline gives CDR1 SGHKS, CDR2 YYEKEE (reference sequence). The CDR3 loop spans 14 amino acids. Trimming cost V 2 bases and J 6 bases, with 15 bases left between them. The chain's CDR3 is CASSFNLAGAEQYF. The DNA of the CDR3 is TGTGCCAGCAGCTTTAACCTCGCGGGTGCCGAGCAGTACTTC.

The chain has TRBV27 and TRBJ1-5, with a possible D match to TRBD1 (6 bases). The CDR3 consists of 13 residues. V gave up 2 bases and J gave up 11 bases, with 13 bases separating them. CDR1 is MNHEY, CDR2 SMNVEV, per germline (reference sequence). CDR3 region: CASSLGGRGAQHF. The CDR3 DNA reads TGTGCCAGCAGTTTAGGGGGCCGTGGGGCCCAGCATTTT.